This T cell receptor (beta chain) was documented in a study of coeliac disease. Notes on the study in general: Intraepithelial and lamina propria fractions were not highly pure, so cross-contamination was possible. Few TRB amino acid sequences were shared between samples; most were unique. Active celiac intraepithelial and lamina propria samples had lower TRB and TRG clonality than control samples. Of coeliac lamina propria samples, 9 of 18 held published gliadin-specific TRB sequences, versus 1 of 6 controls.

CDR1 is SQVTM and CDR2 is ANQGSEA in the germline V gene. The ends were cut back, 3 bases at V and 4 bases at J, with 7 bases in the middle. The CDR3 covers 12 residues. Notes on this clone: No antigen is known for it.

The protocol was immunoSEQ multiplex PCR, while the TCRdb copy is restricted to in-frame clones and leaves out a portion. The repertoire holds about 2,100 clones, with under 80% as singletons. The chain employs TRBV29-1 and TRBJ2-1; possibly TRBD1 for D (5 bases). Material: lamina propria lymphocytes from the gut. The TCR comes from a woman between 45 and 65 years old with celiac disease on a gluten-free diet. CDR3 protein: CSVESGYNEQFF. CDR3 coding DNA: TGCAGCGTTGAGTCAGGGTACAATGAGCAGTTCTTC.